Following are 18 T cell receptor beta chains from one sample sequenced in a study of T cell repertoires in cytomegalovirus infection. TCRdb recomputed calls from the reads with MiXCR, one row per CDR3 protein. The table lists some 350,000 distinct CDR3 sequences, around 29% of them singletons. Their antigen targets remain unknown. This sample comprised cultured PBMCs, obtained from culture after CMV antigen stimulation. Receptor source: a human donor in good health (CMV status not recorded). Some clones in this sample may be carry-over from other donors' samples.

V usage is TRBV7-2 and J usage is TRBJ2-5; 9 nucleotides agree with TRBD2. The trim removed 4 bases at V and 7 bases at J, leaving 13 bases unmatched. Per the germline V gene, CDR1 is SGHTA and CDR2 is FQGNSA. This CDR3 is 16 amino acids long. CDR3 bases: TGTGCCAGCAGCTCCCAGGTGATAGCGGGAGCATCGACCCAGTACTTC. Its translation: CASSSQVIAGASTQYF.

At least ten counts were recorded for this clonotype. The V call is TRBV11-2, the J call TRBJ2-1; 10 bases line up with TRBD2. The CDR3 length is 17 residues. Trimming removed 5 bases from V and 8 bases from J; junction bases left unmatched: 15. Germline V gene lookup returns CDR1 SGHAT and CDR2 FQNNGV. CDR3 in amino acids: CASSPSSGTSDEHEQFF. The CDR3 DNA is TGTGCCAGCAGCCCATCAAGTGGGACTAGCGACGAACATGAGCAGTTCTTC.

Here the CDR3 reads CASSNRGPDEQFF. As DNA, the CDR3 is TGTGCCAGCAGCAACCGGGGGCCCGATGAGCAGTTCTTC. The chain links TRBV7-2 to TRBJ2-1; D may correspond to TRBD1 or TRBD2 (6 bases each). From germline, CDR1 is SGHTA and CDR2 FQGNSA. The CDR3 is 13 residues long. The V gene lost 5 bases and the J gene lost 8 bases, with 13 bases spanning the gap. Complete variable domain (other parts from reference TRBV7-2 and TRBJ2-1): GAGVSQSPSNKVTEKGKDVELRCDPISGHTALYWYRQSLGQGLEFLIYFQGNSAPDKSGLPSDRFSAERTGGSVSTLTIQRTQQEDSAVYLCASSNRGPDEQFFGPGTRLTVL.

The rearrangement uses TRBV6-1 and TRBJ2-3; D is possibly TRBD1 or TRBD2 (5 bases each). With 8 bases removed from V and 2 bases from J, the gap between germline ends came to 11 bases. CDR3 length: 13 residues. Germline CDR1 and CDR2: MNHNS and SASEGT. This chain's CDR3 is CASEGRTTDTQYF. For the CDR3, the DNA is TGTGCCAGCGAGGGGCGGACCACAGATACGCAGTATTTT.

This CDR3 reads CASSTLGGSEQFF. The CDR3 DNA follows: TGTGCCAGCAGCACTCTGGGGGGGAGTGAGCAGTTCTTC. V is TRBV7-9 and J is TRBJ2-1; 7 bases agree with TRBD2. CDR3 length: 13 amino acids. Germline V gene data show CDR1 as SEHNR and CDR2 as FQNEAQ (reference sequence). The J segment lost 9 bases and the V segment lost 5 bases, leaving 7 bases of the junction unmatched.

This clonotype has a handful of counts. The V gene is TRBV28, the J gene TRBJ1-1; possible D gene TRBD1, 5 bases. This CDR3 is 14 amino acids long. V lost 10 bases and J 0 bases, leaving 15 bases between the germline ends. Germline V gives CDR1 MDHEN, CDR2 SYDVKM. CDR3 loop: CATSPPGMNTEAFF. CDR3 in DNA: TGTGCCACTTCCCCCCCAGGGATGAACACTGAAGCTTTCTTT.

This sequence joins TRBV10-2 and TRBJ2-7; TRBD2 is a possible D gene (5 bases). Germline CDR1 reads WSHSY; CDR2 reads SAAADI. V shed 3 bases and J shed 5 bases, with 11 bases lying between them. CDR3 length: 13 amino acids. The CDR3 here is CASSDPLGNEQYF. CDR3 in DNA: TGCGCCAGCAGTGACCCACTAGGTAACGAGCAGTACTTC.

J is TRBJ2-5 and V is TRBV28, with D uncertain. CDR1 is MDHEN, CDR2 SYDVKM, per germline. V was trimmed by 5 bases and J by 3 bases, leaving 19 bases between them. This CDR3 has 16 amino acids. The CDR3 region is CASSPLGPRPKETQYF. CDR3 DNA sequence: TGTGCCAGCAGTCCCTTAGGCCCCCGCCCAAAAGAGACCCAGTACTTC.

This clonotype occurred a few times. The V call is TRBV10-3, the J call TRBJ2-1; 7 bases match TRBD1. Germline-derived CDR1 and CDR2 are ENHRY and SYGVKD. CDR3 size: 15 residues. The ends lost 0 bases at V and 7 bases at J; junction bases unmatched: 6. CDR3 region: CAISESRQGNNEQFF. The DNA of the CDR3 is TGTGCCATCAGTGAGTCTCGACAGGGAAATAATGAGCAGTTCTTC.

This clonotype was recorded a few times. The gene calls are TRBV20-1 and TRBJ1-5; 7 nucleotides match TRBD1. The germline V gene has CDR1 DFQATT and CDR2 SNEGSKA (reference sequence). There are 11 residues in the CDR3. Losses at the gene ends were 8 bases for V and 3 bases for J; bases not matched to a gene: 1. CDR3 nucleotide sequence: TGCAGTACAGGGGACAATCAGCCCCAGCATTTT. Its translation is CSTGDNQPQHF.

This clonotype showed up just a few times. The chain employs TRBV6-1 and TRBJ1-4; D might be TRBD1 (5 bases). Deletions cut 6 bases from V and 8 bases from J, with 13 bases between. The CDR3 extends over 13 amino acids. The V gene's germline CDR1 is MNHNS and CDR2 SASEGT. The DNA of the CDR3 is TGTGCCAGCAGCGAGCGAGGGGAGGAAAAACTGTTTTTT. As protein: CASSERGEEKLFF.

This clonotype was picked up many times. The chain has TRBV7-8 and TRBJ2-3; the D gene is possibly TRBD1 (6 bases). The V end lost 4 bases, the J end lost 3 bases, and 11 bases lay between the germline ends. Germline V gene sequence: CDR1 SGHVS, CDR2 FQNEAQ. The CDR3 extends over 14 amino acids. CDR3 loop: CASSSTQGTDTQYF. CDR3 coding DNA: TGTGCCAGCAGCTCCACACAGGGAACAGATACGCAGTATTTT.

V is TRBV6-8 and J is TRBJ2-3, with no clear D. Germline values: CDR1 MNHGY, CDR2 SAAAGT. This CDR3 comprises 12 residues. Deletions cut 6 bases from V and 3 bases from J, with 7 bases between. In DNA form, the CDR3 reads TGTGCCAGCAGGATCTTAACAGATACGCAGTATTTT. This encodes CASRILTDTQYF.

This chain joins TRBV29-1 and TRBJ1-5; D might be TRBD1 (6 bases). From germline, CDR1 is SQVTM and CDR2 ANQGSEA. Trimming left V 4 bases short and J 2 bases short, with 9 bases between. This CDR3 has 13 amino acids. DNA for the CDR3: TGCAGCGTTGCGGGGGCGGGCAATCAGCCCCAGCATTTT. This gives the protein CSVAGAGNQPQHF.

This clonotype has just a few counts. This rearrangement joins TRBV10-3 to TRBJ2-7; 7 nucleotides align to TRBD2. The V gene end was trimmed by 0 bases and the J gene end by 1 base; junction bases not matched to a gene: 9. The germline V gene has CDR1 ENHRY and CDR2 SYGVKD. This CDR3 is 17 amino acids long. The CDR3, as DNA: TGTGCCATCAGTGAGTCGGTGGGGAGGGCCTCGTCCTACGAGCAGTACTTC. Translated: CAISESVGRASSYEQYF.

The chain carries TRBV5-1 and TRBJ1-1, with D tentatively TRBD1 (5 bases). The CDR3 extends over 13 amino acids. The V gene lost 4 bases and the J gene lost 2 bases, with 9 bases spanning the gap. CDR1 SGHRS and CDR2 YFSETQ come from the germline V gene. DNA of the CDR3: TGCGCCAGCAGCACAGGACTTAACACTGAAGCTTTCTTT. Protein product: CASSTGLNTEAFF. Variable domain in full (rest from reference TRBV5-1 and TRBJ1-1): KAGVTQTPRYLIKTRGQQVTLSCSPISGHRSVSWYQQTPGQGLQFLFEYFSETQRNKGNFPGRFSGRQFSNSRSEMNVSTLELGDSALYLCASSTGLNTEAFFGQGTRLTVV.

The chain is built from TRBV20-1 and TRBJ1-1, with a tentative D call TRBD1 (6 bases). V lost 0 bases and J lost 1, with 12 bases in between. Germline V lookup: CDR1 DFQATT, CDR2 SNEGSKA (reference sequence). This CDR3 comprises 15 residues. This CDR3 reads CSARDRRGGNTEAFF. As DNA, the CDR3 is TGCAGTGCTAGAGATCGCAGGGGCGGGAACACTGAAGCTTTCTTT.

The V gene is TRBV7-9, the J gene TRBJ2-2; D assignment may be TRBD1 or TRBD2 (6 bases each). Trimming removed 8 bases at V and 7 bases at J, with 20 bases between. CDR1 SEHNR and CDR2 FQNEAQ come from the germline V gene (reference sequence). The CDR3 is 15 amino acids. The CDR3, as DNA: TGTGCCAGCGGAGGGGGAGAGGGCGGCGACGGGGAGCTGTTTTTT. As protein: CASGGGEGGDGELFF.